Described below is a single TCR beta chain sequence and its context. This sample is drawn from a study of blood T cells in healthy people across ages. A second PCR, run for about 6 to 12 cycles, used a sample-barcoded 5' primer plus a J-beta primer mix. MiXCR, applied by TCRdb to the 5' RACE reads, yields one record per CDR3 protein. Of 1,100,000 or so distinct CDR3 sequences listed, 40% to 50% are singletons. Total RNA extracted from each sample amounted to at least 6 micrograms. The junction had 11 bases not matched to a gene; V was cut back by 7 bases and J by 0 bases. This CDR3 is 18 amino acids long. From germline, CDR1 is LGHNA and CDR2 YNFKEQ.

The chain is built from TRBV4-2 and TRBJ2-1; 11 nucleotides align to TRBD2. The material sequenced was blood. The sequence derives from a woman in her fifties or sixties in good health. The CDR3 DNA reads TGTGCCAGCACGGCCAGAGGCCTAGCGGGGGGCTCCTACAATGAGCAGTTCTTC. It yields the protein CASTARGLAGGSYNEQFF.